The clone carrying this T cell receptor (beta chain) was detected a few times. Per-sample PBMC isolation yielded at least 6.5 million cells. This entry is derived from a study of blood T cells in healthy people across ages. The CDR3 sequence is 15 residues long. Germline V gene data show CDR1 as PRHDT and CDR2 as FYEKMQ (reference sequence). Sample-barcoded 5' priming and a J-beta primer mix drove a second PCR of roughly 7 to 11 cycles. Each cDNA molecule was tagged by a template-switch adaptor with 12 random nucleotides. TCRdb reanalysed the 5' RACE reads using MiXCR and keeps one entry per CDR3 protein. The sample records over 700,000 distinct CDR3 sequences, approximately 25% being singletons. The sample also formed part of further work on T cells of mothers and their children. From that study: Over 8 million TCR beta CDR3 reads were obtained from each mother, and roughly 2.9 million from each child.

The sample taken for sequencing was blood. V usage is TRBV13 and J usage is TRBJ2-5, with 8 nucleotides matching TRBD2. The DNA end lines up better with TRBJ2-7; the J call may be wrong. The TCR was taken from a boy younger than 18 in good health. The CDR3: CASSLGRGATYEQYF. The CDR3, as DNA: TGTGCCAGCAGCTTAGGGCGGGGGGCAACCTACGAGCAGTACTTC.